This T cell receptor beta chain was recorded in a study of cytomegalovirus exposure and HLA in healthy donors. Donors showed nominal health when sampled, although they likely had unrecorded immune exposures. Amplification used 60 Vbeta primers and 13 Jbeta primers. The table came from immunoSEQ multiplex PCR; TCRdb's copy has only in-frame clones and leaves some out. In the table there are 110,000 to 150,000 clones, around 78% of which are singletons. This CDR3 has 16 residues. The V gene's germline CDR1 is WNHNN and CDR2 SYGVQD (reference sequence). With V trimmed by 0 bases and J by 2 bases, 4 bases remained unmatched.

Sequencing used PBMCs. This receptor was taken from a woman aged 18 to 35 in good health and CMV-seropositive. The chain is built from TRBV10-1 and TRBJ2-7; 10 bases agree with TRBD1. CDR3 sequence: CASSESRGQGAYEQYF. The CDR3 region has the DNA TGCGCCAGCAGTGAGTCCCGAGGACAGGGGGCCTACGAGCAGTACTTC.